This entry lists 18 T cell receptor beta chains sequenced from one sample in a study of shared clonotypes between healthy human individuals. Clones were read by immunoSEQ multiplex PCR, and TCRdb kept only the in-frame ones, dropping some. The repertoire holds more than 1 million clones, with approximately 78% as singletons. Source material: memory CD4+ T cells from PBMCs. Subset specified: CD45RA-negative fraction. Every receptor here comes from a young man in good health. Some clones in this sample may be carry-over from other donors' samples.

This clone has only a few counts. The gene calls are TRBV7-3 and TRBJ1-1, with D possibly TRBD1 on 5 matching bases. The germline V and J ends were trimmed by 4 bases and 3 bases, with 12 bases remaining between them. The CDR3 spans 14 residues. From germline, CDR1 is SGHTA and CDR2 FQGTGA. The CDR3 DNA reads TGTGCCAGCAGCTCCCCCCGGGACGACACTGAAGCTTTCTTT. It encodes CASSSPRDDTEAFF.

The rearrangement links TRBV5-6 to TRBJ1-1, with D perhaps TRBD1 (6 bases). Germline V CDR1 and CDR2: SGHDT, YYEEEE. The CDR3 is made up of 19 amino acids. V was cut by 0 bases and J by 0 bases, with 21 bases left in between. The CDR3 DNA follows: TGTGCCAGCAGCTTGGCGAGGGGGTCCACACACAAAATGAACACTGAAGCTTTCTTT. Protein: CASSLARGSTHKMNTEAFF.

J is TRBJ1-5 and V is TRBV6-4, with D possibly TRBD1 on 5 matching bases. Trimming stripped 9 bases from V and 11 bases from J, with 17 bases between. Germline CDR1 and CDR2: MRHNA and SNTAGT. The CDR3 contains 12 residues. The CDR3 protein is CARPQGRDAQHF. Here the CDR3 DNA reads TGTGCCAGGCCTCAGGGCCGTGACGCCCAGCATTTT.

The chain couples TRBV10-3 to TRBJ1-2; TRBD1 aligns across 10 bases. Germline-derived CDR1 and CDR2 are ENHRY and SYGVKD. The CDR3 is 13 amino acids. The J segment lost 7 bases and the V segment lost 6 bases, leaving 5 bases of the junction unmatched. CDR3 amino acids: CAIRPTGGLGYTF. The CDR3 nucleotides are TGTGCCATCAGGCCGACAGGGGGCCTTGGCTACACCTTC.

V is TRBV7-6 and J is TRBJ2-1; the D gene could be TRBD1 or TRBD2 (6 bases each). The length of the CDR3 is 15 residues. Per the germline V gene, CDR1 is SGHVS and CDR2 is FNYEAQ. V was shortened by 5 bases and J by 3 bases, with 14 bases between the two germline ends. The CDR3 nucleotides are TGTGCCAGCAGCCGAGAGGGGGAGGACTACAATGAGCAGTTCTTC. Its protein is CASSREGEDYNEQFF.

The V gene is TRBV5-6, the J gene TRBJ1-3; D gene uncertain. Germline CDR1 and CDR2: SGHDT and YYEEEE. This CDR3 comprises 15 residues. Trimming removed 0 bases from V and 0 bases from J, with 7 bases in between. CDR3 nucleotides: TGTGCCAGCAGCTTGGGGGCACACTCTGGAAACACCATATATTTT. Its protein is CASSLGAHSGNTIYF.

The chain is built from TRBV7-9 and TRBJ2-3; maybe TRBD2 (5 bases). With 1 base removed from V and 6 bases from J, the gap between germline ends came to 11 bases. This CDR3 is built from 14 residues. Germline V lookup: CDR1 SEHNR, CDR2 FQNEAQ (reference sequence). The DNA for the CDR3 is TGTGCCAGCAGCTTAGGGACTTTCTCCGATACGCAGTATTTT. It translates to CASSLGTFSDTQYF.

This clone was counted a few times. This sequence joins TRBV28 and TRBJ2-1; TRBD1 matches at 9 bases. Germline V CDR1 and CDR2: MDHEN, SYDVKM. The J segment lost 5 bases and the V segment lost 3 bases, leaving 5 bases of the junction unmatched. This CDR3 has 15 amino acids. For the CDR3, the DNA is TGTGCCAGCAGTTTTACAGGGGGCGTCCACAATGAGCAGTTCTTC. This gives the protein CASSFTGGVHNEQFF.

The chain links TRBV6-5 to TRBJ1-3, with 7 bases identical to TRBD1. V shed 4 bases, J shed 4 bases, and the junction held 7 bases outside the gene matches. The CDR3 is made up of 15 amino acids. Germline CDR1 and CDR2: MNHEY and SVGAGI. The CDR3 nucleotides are TGTGCCAGCAGTTTGACAGGGTTTGCAGGAAACACCATATATTTT. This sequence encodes CASSLTGFAGNTIYF.

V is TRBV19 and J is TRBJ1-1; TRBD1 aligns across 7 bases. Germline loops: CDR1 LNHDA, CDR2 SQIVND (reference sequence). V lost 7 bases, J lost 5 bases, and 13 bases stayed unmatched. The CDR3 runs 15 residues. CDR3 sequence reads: CASTTRTGSGTEAFF. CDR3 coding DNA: TGTGCCAGTACCACCCGGACAGGAAGCGGTACTGAAGCTTTCTTT.

The CDR3 is CASSELGSRANYGYTF. In DNA, the CDR3 is TGTGCCAGCAGTGAGCTCGGGAGCAGGGCTAACTATGGCTACACCTTC. The chain has TRBV6-1 and TRBJ1-2; D is perhaps TRBD1 (5 bases). Between the trimmed V and J ends, which lost 3 bases and 0 bases, there was a span of 14 bases. CDR3 length: 16 amino acids. Germline lookup yields CDR1 MNHNS and CDR2 SASEGT.

CDR3 loop: CASSWTGADRGYEQYF. CDR3 DNA sequence: TGCGCCAGCAGCTGGACAGGGGCGGATAGAGGTTACGAGCAGTACTTC. This rearrangement joins TRBV5-1 to TRBJ2-7; 9 bases are a match to TRBD1. CDR1 and CDR2 from the germline V gene are SGHRS and YFSETQ. There are 16 residues in the CDR3. V trimming: 3 bases; J trimming: 4 bases; junction bases outside the gene matches: 11.

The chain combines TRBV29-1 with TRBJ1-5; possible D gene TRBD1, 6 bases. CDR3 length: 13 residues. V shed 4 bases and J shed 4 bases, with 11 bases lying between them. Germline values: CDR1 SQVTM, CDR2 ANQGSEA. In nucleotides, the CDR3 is TGCAGCGTTGCCCAGGGGCCAAATCAGCCCCAGCATTTT. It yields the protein CSVAQGPNQPQHF.

The CDR3, as DNA: TGTGCCACCAGCAGAGATAGGGGCAGGTTGACGGGCGGCTACACCTTC. It is translated as CATSRDRGRLTGGYTF. The rearrangement links TRBV15 to TRBJ1-2; D may be TRBD1 (5 bases). The ends were cut back, 0 bases at V and 8 bases at J, with 19 bases in the middle. Germline V gene data show CDR1 as LNHNV and CDR2 as YYDKDF (reference sequence). The CDR3 runs 16 residues. Using reference TRBV15 and TRBJ1-2 for the parts outside the CDR3, the full variable domain is DAMVIQNPRYQVTQFGKPVTLSCSQTLNHNVMYWYQQKSSQAPKLLFHYYDKDFNNEADTPDNFQSRRPNTSFCFLDIRSPGLGDTAMYLCATSRDRGRLTGGYTFGSGTRLTVV.

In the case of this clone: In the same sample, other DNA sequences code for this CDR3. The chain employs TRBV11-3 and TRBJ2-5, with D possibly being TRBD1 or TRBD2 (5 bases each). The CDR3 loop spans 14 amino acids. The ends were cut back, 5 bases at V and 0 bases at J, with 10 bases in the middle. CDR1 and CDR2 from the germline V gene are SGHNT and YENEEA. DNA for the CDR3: TGTGCCAGCAGCCTGGGACCTTACCAAGAGACCCAGTACTTC. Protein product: CASSLGPYQETQYF. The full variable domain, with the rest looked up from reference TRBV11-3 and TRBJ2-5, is EAGVVQSPRYKIIEKKQPVAFWCNPISGHNTLYWYLQNLGQGPELLIRYENEEAVDDSQLPKDRFSAERLKGVDSTLKIQPAELGDSAVYLCASSLGPYQETQYFGPGTRLLVL.

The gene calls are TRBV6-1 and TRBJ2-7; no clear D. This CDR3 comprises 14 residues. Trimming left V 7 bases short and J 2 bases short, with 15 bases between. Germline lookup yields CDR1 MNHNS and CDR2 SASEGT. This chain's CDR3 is CASTNALEAYEQYF. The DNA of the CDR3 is TGTGCCAGCACCAACGCGCTAGAGGCCTACGAGCAGTACTTC.

CDR3 nucleotide sequence: TGTGCCAGCAGCTTCGCCAGGAACACTGAAGCTTTCTTT. Its protein is CASSFARNTEAFF. V is TRBV7-8 and J is TRBJ1-1; no clear D. The CDR3 is made up of 13 amino acids. V dropped 3 bases and J dropped 1 base, with 6 bases sitting between them. In germline, CDR1 is SGHVS, CDR2 FQNEAQ.

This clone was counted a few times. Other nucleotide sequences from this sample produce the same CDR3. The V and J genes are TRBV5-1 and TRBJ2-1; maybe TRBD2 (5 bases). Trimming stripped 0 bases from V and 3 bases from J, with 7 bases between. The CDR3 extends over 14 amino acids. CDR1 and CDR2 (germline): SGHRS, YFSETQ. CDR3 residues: CASSLEAGYNEQFF. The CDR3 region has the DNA TGCGCCAGCAGCTTGGAGGCGGGCTACAATGAGCAGTTCTTC.